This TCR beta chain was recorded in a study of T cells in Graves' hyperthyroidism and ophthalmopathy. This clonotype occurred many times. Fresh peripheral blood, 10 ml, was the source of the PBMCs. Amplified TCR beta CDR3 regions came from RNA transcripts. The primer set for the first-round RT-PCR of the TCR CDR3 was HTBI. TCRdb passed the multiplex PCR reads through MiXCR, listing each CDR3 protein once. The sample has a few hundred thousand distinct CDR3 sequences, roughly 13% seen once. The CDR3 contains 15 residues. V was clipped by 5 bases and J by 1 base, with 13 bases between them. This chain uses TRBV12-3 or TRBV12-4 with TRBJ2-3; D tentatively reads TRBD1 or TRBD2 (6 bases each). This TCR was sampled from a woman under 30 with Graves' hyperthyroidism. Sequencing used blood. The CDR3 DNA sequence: TGTGCCAGCAGTCGTCTCGGGGGCCGCACAGATACGCAGTATTTT. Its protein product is CASSRLGGRTDTQYF.